A selection of T cell receptor beta chains follows, all from one sample in a study of cytomegalovirus exposure and HLA in healthy donors. Assay: immunoSEQ multiplex PCR; the TCRdb copy retains only in-frame clones and omits some. The sample holds 95,000 to 110,000 clones, 81% seen once. The sequenced material came from PBMCs. These receptors originate from a man aged 25 to 40 in good health and CMV-seronegative. The CDR3 runs from the conserved cysteine through the conserved F or W. The order of the fields is CDR3 DNA, CDR3 protein, D gene, J gene, clone size, V gene. D genes are given only for firm matches. Size values are once, few and many counts, or a class for expanded clones, and some rows have none.

TGTGCCAGCAGCTTATCTGCGGGATTGAACACTGAAGCTTTCTTT	CASSLSAGLNTEAFF	NA	TRBJ1-1	NA	TRBV7-6
TGTGCCAGCAGTTTGTACGGTAATGAAAAACTGTTTTTT	CASSLYGNEKLFF	NA	TRBJ1-4	NA	TRBV27
TGTGCCTGGAGTGGACAGGGATTTTCCCTCTCTGGGGCCAACGTCCTGACTTTC	CAWSGQGFSLSGANVLTF	TRBD1	TRBJ2-6	NA	TRBV30
TGTGCCAGCAGTTGGGGGACAGGGAGGTGGCCAGATACGCAGTATTTT	CASSWGTGRWPDTQYF	TRBD1	TRBJ2-3	NA	TRBV6-5
TGTGCCAGCAGGATAGGGGCGTTCAATGAGCAGTTCTTC	CASRIGAFNEQFF	NA	TRBJ2-1	NA	TRBV6-5
TGTGCCAGCAGTGCCCCGGTGGGAGAGCCTTACAATGAGCAGTTCTTC	CASSAPVGEPYNEQFF	NA	TRBJ2-1	NA	TRBV6-1
TGTGCCAGCAGCCCGCGTCCCGGGACAGGGAAGACTGAAGCTTTCTTT	CASSPRPGTGKTEAFF	TRBD1	TRBJ1-1	NA	TRBV7-9
TGTGCCAGCAGCAAAAAGGCCGGGGACAGCGAACTCTATGGCTACACCTTC	CASSKKAGDSELYGYTF	NA	TRBJ1-2	NA	TRBV21-1
TGCGCCAGCAGTGGAGGGGCAGGGGTAGCTGACAATGAGCAGTTCTTC	CASSGGAGVADNEQFF	NA	TRBJ2-1	NA	TRBV10-1
TGTGCCAGCAGCTTACAAGGGGGCAGCTACGAGCAGTACTTC	CASSLQGGSYEQYF	TRBD1	TRBJ2-7	NA	TRBV11-1
TGTGCCAGCAGCCCCTCGAGCGGGGCTTCGGGGACCCAGTACTTC	CASSPSSGASGTQYF	TRBD2	TRBJ2-5	once	TRBV7-9
TGTGCCAGCAGTGTAGCGGATAGCTCCTACAATGAGCAGTTCTTC	CASSVADSSYNEQFF	NA	TRBJ2-1	NA	TRBV28
TGCAGTGCTAGAGATACGGGAGCTTTCTTT	CSARDTGAFF	NA	TRBJ1-1	NA	TRBV20-1
TGTGCCAGCAGCCTCTTACCGACCGGCCAAGGGGCCCAGTACTTC	CASSLLPTGQGAQYF	NA	TRBJ2-5	NA	TRBV7-2
TGTGCCAGCCGGCTAGCGGGGGGATACGAGCAGTACTTC	CASRLAGGYEQYF	TRBD2	TRBJ2-7	NA	TRBV25-1
TGTGCCAGCAGCCCTGGGGGGGGATGGCAGCCCCAGCATTTT	CASSPGGGWQPQHF	NA	TRBJ1-5	NA	TRBV5-5
TGTGCTAGTGGATACTCCTACGAGCAGTACTTC	CASGYSYEQYF	NA	TRBJ2-7	NA	TRBV12-5
TGCAGCGTGGACAGGGAAGGACGTGGGAGCGAGACCCAGTACTTC	CSVDREGRGSETQYF	TRBD1	TRBJ2-5	NA	TRBV29-1
TGCGCCAGCAGCCAGACAGGGGATAATTCACCCCTCCACTTT	CASSQTGDNSPLHF	TRBD1	TRBJ1-6	few	TRBV5-1
TGTGCTAGCGAGGCGGGAGAACAGGGAGTCTTTGTCTTGGAAAAACTGTTTTTT	CASEAGEQGVFVLEKLFF	NA	TRBJ1-4	NA	TRBV12-5
TGTGCCAGCAGTTACTCAGGGGGCCTGAACACCGGGGAGCTGTTTTTT	CASSYSGGLNTGELFF	TRBD1	TRBJ2-2	NA	TRBV6-6
TGTGCCAGTAGTTCGTCGGACAGGGTAGAGACCCAGTACTTC	CASSSSDRVETQYF	TRBD1	TRBJ2-5	NA	TRBV19
TGTGCCAGCAGCCATAGGGGGAAAAAGACCTACAATGAGCAGTTCTTC	CASSHRGKKTYNEQFF	NA	TRBJ2-1	NA	TRBV4-2
TGTGCTAGCAGCTTCGGACTAGCGGGAGAGGAAGAGACCCAGTACTTC	CASSFGLAGEEETQYF	TRBD2	TRBJ2-5	NA	TRBV7-7
TGTGCCACCCTCCTTGTCTTAGGGGCTAACTATGGCTACACCTTC	CATLLVLGANYGYTF	NA	TRBJ1-2	once	TRBV6-5
TGTGCCATCAGCGGGCAGGCAGGGGGCAGTGAGACCCAGTACTTC	CAISGQAGGSETQYF	TRBD1	TRBJ2-5	NA	TRBV10-3
TGTGCCAGCAGTGTATTAGGGGTAGGGGGCCAAGAGACCCAGTACTTC	CASSVLGVGGQETQYF	NA	TRBJ2-5	NA	TRBV2
TGTGCCAGCAGAGACACCTCTGGGGCCAACGTCCTGACTTTC	CASRDTSGANVLTF	NA	TRBJ2-6	few	TRBV2
TGTGCCTGGTCTCCGGGCAGGGTTGGAGAAAAACTGTTTTTT	CAWSPGRVGEKLFF	NA	TRBJ1-4	once	TRBV30
TGCGCCAGCAGCCAAGTTGGAGGGCGAGTCTCTGGAAACACCATATATTTT	CASSQVGGRVSGNTIYF	NA	TRBJ1-3	NA	TRBV4-1
TGTGCTAGCAGCCTGACAGGGCCCGAGACCCAGTACTTC	CASSLTGPETQYF	TRBD1	TRBJ2-5	NA	TRBV7-7
TGTGCCAGCAGCTTAGCCGGGACAGGGAACACCGGGGAGCTGTTTTTT	CASSLAGTGNTGELFF	TRBD1	TRBJ2-2	NA	TRBV11-2
TGTGCTAGCAGCCCCGGGACAGGCAATGAAAAACTGTTTTTT	CASSPGTGNEKLFF	TRBD1	TRBJ1-4	NA	TRBV7-7
TGTGCCAGCAGCGCCGAAGACAGACTCTCTGGAAACACCATATATTTT	CASSAEDRLSGNTIYF	NA	TRBJ1-3	NA	TRBV21-1
TGTGCCACCAGCAGGAAGCAGGGTTCTAACTATGGCTACACCTTC	CATSRKQGSNYGYTF	NA	TRBJ1-2	NA	TRBV15
TGTGCCAGCAGCATCCATCGGGATTACGAGCAGTACTTC	CASSIHRDYEQYF	NA	TRBJ2-7	NA	TRBV11-1
TGTGCCAGCAGGCAGCAGGGGATGGGAAATGAGCAGTTCTTC	CASRQQGMGNEQFF	NA	TRBJ2-1	NA	TRBV11-2
TGTGCTTTCGGGAGAGCGTCCAATGAGCAGTTCTTC	CAFGRASNEQFF	NA	TRBJ2-1	NA	TRBV28
TGTGCCAGCAGTTGGAGCGGGAGGGTGAACAATGAGCAGTTCTTC	CASSWSGRVNNEQFF	TRBD2	TRBJ2-1	NA	TRBV28
TGTGCCAGCAGTTTCAGTCCAGGGGGCTCCTACGAGCAGTACTTC	CASSFSPGGSYEQYF	TRBD1	TRBJ2-7	NA	TRBV14